This is a list of T cell receptor beta chains from one sample in a study of glioma-infiltrating T cells after dendritic cell vaccination. TCRdb's table, derived via immunoSEQ multiplex PCR, lists solely in-frame clones and lacks some. The table lists about 99,000 clones, 80% of them singletons, with 5% to 7% in the top ten. The input for sequencing was blood, taken after dendritic cell vaccination. All receptors come from a human donor with glioblastoma. The conserved cysteine and the conserved F or W are not part of the CDR3 here. Clone size appears in some rows only: once, few, many, or a class for an expanded clone.

cdr3_aa	clone_size	v_call	j_call
ATGLAGLGEQF	-	TRBV10-3	TRBJ2-1
SGTRGGKNEQF	once	TRBV29-1	TRBJ2-1
AIQVQGAPLH	once	TRBV7-9	TRBJ1-6
ASSQYATSPSPEQF	few	TRBV4-1	TRBJ2-1
ASSSSGTQLSYEQY	-	TRBV28	TRBJ2-7
ASSSRGTSSYEQY	-	TRBV27	TRBJ2-7
ASSLVGLNQPQH	-	TRBV7-2	TRBJ1-5
ASSLSRGEETQY	-	TRBV7-9	TRBJ2-5
ASSSGTSNIYNEQF	once	TRBV5-4	TRBJ2-1
ASSVVTGRNEQY	-	TRBV14	TRBJ2-7
ASSQERKGDYGYT	-	TRBV4-1	TRBJ1-2
ASSPRTVEKLF	-	TRBV4-1	TRBJ1-4
ASSRQGMGGYEQY	-	TRBV2	TRBJ2-7
ATGQGLNTEAF	-	TRBV6-5	TRBJ1-1
ASRLLDRVVTDTQY	-	TRBV11-2	TRBJ2-3
AIAGNTGELF	-	TRBV10-3	TRBJ2-2
ASSNQGQGSTGYT	-	TRBV5-1	TRBJ1-2
ASSYGDRDSGEQY	-	TRBV6-5	TRBJ2-7
ASSGTGFTEAF	once	TRBV9	TRBJ1-1
ASSQGEFREQY	-	TRBV14	TRBJ2-7
ASSLALAGVEGYT	-	TRBV7-9	TRBJ1-2
ASSLIQVLAGGRQF	-	TRBV4-1	TRBJ2-1
ASSPREGGLGGSPLH	-	TRBV19	TRBJ1-6
ASSRTTGQRFMNTEAF	-	TRBV5-1	TRBJ1-1
AWSVVGGNNEQF	-	TRBV30	TRBJ2-1
ASSVTWDRGSPYGYT	-	TRBV5-1	TRBJ1-2
ASSATGEKLF	-	TRBV6-1	TRBJ1-4
ASSYSIKRGTGELF	-	TRBV6-5	TRBJ2-2
ATSGTAYEQY	-	TRBV18	TRBJ2-7
ASTLRDEQY	-	TRBV6-5	TRBJ2-7
ASTNSLPDTEAF	-	TRBV2	TRBJ1-1
ASSPDRAPDQPQH	-	TRBV27	TRBJ1-5
ASSVSGDTQY	-	TRBV9	TRBJ2-3
ASRRGYSGNTIY	-	TRBV5-1	TRBJ1-3
ASSVGSGNTDTQY	once	TRBV9	TRBJ2-3
ASSPRVEGGAYT	once	TRBV5-4	TRBJ1-2
ASSPGGIHEQY	once	TRBV18	TRBJ2-7
ASSEALQVNAQY	few	TRBV2	TRBJ2-7
AWSVPGGSGNTIY	-	TRBV30	TRBJ1-3
ASRRSDRLGQPQH	-	TRBV6-5	TRBJ1-5
ASSLSTGPDQPQH	once	TRBV28	TRBJ1-5
ASSSDRGGSYEQY	few	TRBV7-8	TRBJ2-7
ASSFQAVGETQY	-	TRBV7-6	TRBJ2-5
ASSLTSGLAGGGPYEQY	-	TRBV7-3	TRBJ2-7
ASSRDRGAYNEQF	-	TRBV12-5	TRBJ2-1
ASSIQGAPHEQY	-	TRBV6-7	TRBJ2-7
ASSSTSPLEQY	-	TRBV7-6	TRBJ2-7
ASKRQEKLF	-	TRBV6-1	TRBJ1-4
ASNERGATDTQY	once	TRBV5-6	TRBJ2-3